This entry lists 15 T cell receptor beta chains sequenced from one sample in a study of lymphopenia after photon versus proton radiotherapy. Clones were read by immunoSEQ multiplex PCR, and TCRdb kept only the in-frame ones, dropping some. The sample holds 3,000 to 4,500 clones, about two thirds seen once. The sequencing here drew on peripheral blood, taken from a patient treated with proton-based radiotherapy. The receptors were sampled from a man older than 75 with esophageal cancer.

This rearrangement joins TRBV6-1 to TRBJ2-5, with unresolved D. CDR3 length: 13 residues. V lost 6 bases and J lost 7, with 15 bases in between. CDR1 and CDR2 (germline): MNHNS, SASEGT. The CDR3 DNA sequence: TGTGCCAGCAGAGCCCTGGGGTCGGGGACCCAGTACTTC. Its translation: CASRALGSGTQYF.

Sample share makes this clone hyperexpanded (1% or more). CDR3: CASGPSGTSLGTNNEQFF. The CDR3 nucleotides read TGTGCCAGCGGACCCTCCGGGACTAGCCTCGGAACAAACAATGAGCAGTTCTTC. The chain recombines TRBV9 with TRBJ2-1; 9 positions match TRBD2. CDR1 and CDR2 from the germline V gene are SGDLS and YYNGEE. Trimming at V came to 7 bases and at J to 5 bases, leaving 19 bases not matched to a gene. The CDR3 is 18 residues long.

The chain combines TRBV7-3 with TRBJ2-3; D perhaps matches TRBD1 (6 bases). CDR1 is SGHTA, CDR2 FQGTGA, per germline. Trimming stripped 1 base from V and 1 base from J, with 12 bases between. This CDR3 has 16 amino acids. CDR3 nucleotide sequence: TGTGCCAGCAGCTTAAACGCAGGGGCGGGCACAGATACGCAGTATTTT. It is translated as CASSLNAGAGTDTQYF.

The gene calls are TRBV19 and TRBJ1-5, with 9 bases that match TRBD1. V was clipped by 0 bases and J by 2 bases; unmatched bases: 5. Germline V gene data show CDR1 as LNHDA and CDR2 as SQIVND (reference sequence). CDR3 length: 17 amino acids. The CDR3 sequence is CASSIDQTGGGNQPQHF. The CDR3 DNA sequence: TGTGCCAGTAGTATAGACCAGACAGGGGGAGGCAATCAGCCCCAGCATTTT.

CDR3 nucleotide sequence: TGTGCCAGCAGCCTAACGGACGGTTTGGAGACCCAGTACTTC. Translated: CASSLTDGLETQYF. The V call is TRBV21-1, the J call TRBJ2-5. TRBV21-1 is a documented pseudogene. CDR3 length: 14 residues.

The V and J genes are TRBV6-1 and TRBJ2-3, with TRBD1 matching 7 bases. The V gene's germline CDR1 is MNHNS and CDR2 SASEGT. Trimming removed 2 bases from V and 6 bases from J; junction bases left unmatched: 5. This CDR3 region has 14 residues. CDR3 loop: CASSELGRGDTQYF. DNA for the CDR3: TGTGCCAGCAGTGAATTGGGCAGGGGGGATACGCAGTATTTT.

The chain couples TRBV7-2 to TRBJ2-7; TRBD1 matches 9 bases. The CDR3 has 16 residues. From germline, CDR1 is SGHTA and CDR2 FQGNSA. V lost 5 bases and J lost 7; bases outside the gene matches: 15. The CDR3 spells CASSQVLGTGSGEQYF. The DNA for the CDR3 is TGTGCCAGCAGCCAAGTGCTAGGGACAGGGTCGGGTGAGCAGTACTTC. Complete variable domain (other parts from reference TRBV7-2 and TRBJ2-7): GAGVSQSPSNKVTEKGKDVELRCDPISGHTALYWYRQSLGQGLEFLIYFQGNSAPDKSGLPSDRFSAERTGGSVSTLTIQRTQQEDSAVYLCASSQVLGTGSGEQYFGPGTRLTVT.

This clone was counted once. This sequence joins TRBV7-9 and TRBJ2-6; 11 bases align to TRBD2. CDR3 size: 18 residues. After removal of 5 bases from V and 0 bases from J, the junction contained 6 bases not matched to a gene. Germline V gene sequence: CDR1 SEHNR, CDR2 FQNEAQ (reference sequence). CDR3 coding DNA: TGTGCCAGCAGCCTGGGACTAGCGGCCTTCTCTGGGGCCAACGTCCTGACTTTC. Protein product: CASSLGLAAFSGANVLTF.

The DNA of the CDR3 is TGTGCCAGCAGCCCGAGACTTAAGAGGCAGGTTAATGAAAAACTGTTTTTT. Its translation is CASSPRLKRQVNEKLFF. This chain joins TRBV12-1 and TRBJ1-4. TRBV12-1 is a pseudogene segment. The length of the CDR3 is 17 residues.

The V gene is TRBV10-2, the J gene TRBJ2-4, with 9 bases matching TRBD1. CDR1 WSHSY and CDR2 SAAADI come from the germline V gene. This CDR3 has 16 amino acids. V lost 1 base to trimming and J lost 4 bases; unmatched junction nucleotides: 5. Here the CDR3 DNA reads TGCGCCAGCAGTGAGTTGACTGGGACAGGGAAAAACATTCAGTACTTC. Translated: CASSELTGTGKNIQYF.

This clone has only one observation. The chain couples TRBV6-5 to TRBJ2-1; 11 bases agree with TRBD2. Germline assignment: CDR1 MNHEY and CDR2 SVGAGI. Germline trimming cut 4 bases from V and 6 bases from J; bases unmatched to any gene: 5. This CDR3 region has 15 residues. The CDR3 region has the DNA TGTGCCAGCAGTTCACTAGCGGGAGTGGTCAATGAGCAGTTCTTC. It specifies CASSSLAGVVNEQFF.

This sequence joins TRBV19 and TRBJ1-5, with 8 bases fitting TRBD1. V lost 4 bases, J lost 3 bases, and 5 bases stayed unmatched. The CDR3 loop spans 15 amino acids. CDR1 LNHDA and CDR2 SQIVND come from the germline V gene (reference sequence). CDR3 in DNA: TGTGCCAGTAGTAAGACAGGGGTATCCAATCAGCCCCAGCATTTT. Translated, it gives CASSKTGVSNQPQHF.

The chain uses TRBV19 and TRBJ1-1; D is undetermined. This CDR3 has 13 residues. Trimming removed 5 bases at V and 1 base at J, with 8 bases between. The V gene's germline CDR1 is LNHDA and CDR2 SQIVND (reference sequence). The CDR3 bases are TGTGCCAGTAGTGATCGGGGGAACACTGAAGCTTTCTTT. Encoded protein: CASSDRGNTEAFF.

The chain carries TRBV6-6 and TRBJ1-1; 9 bases match TRBD1. The V gene's germline CDR1 is MNHNY and CDR2 SVGAGI (reference sequence). Trimming removed 8 bases from V and 4 bases from J; junction bases left unmatched: 8. The CDR3 sequence is 14 residues long. The CDR3, as DNA: TGTGCCAGCCACCGGGACAGGGACCGCACTGAAGCTTTCTTT. Its protein product is CASHRDRDRTEAFF.

Worth noting for this clone: The DNA is omitted, as the CDR3 cannot be located on it reliably, and the CDR3 follows TCRdb's listing. The rearrangement uses TRBV1 and TRBJ2-6. TRBV1 is assigned pseudogene status. With termini counted, the CDR3 has 17 amino acids. CDR3 residues: CTSRCPCAQSRANILTF.